Listed below are T cell receptor beta chains from one sample, sequenced in a study of blood T cells in healthy people across ages. TCRdb used MiXCR to reprocess the 5' RACE reads, holding one entry per CDR3 protein. The data contain about 1.5 million distinct CDR3 sequences, around 40% of them singletons. The sample consisted of blood. The receptors originated from a woman between 18 and 29 years old in good health. CDR3s include the opening cysteine and the closing phenylalanine or tryptophan. Fields, in order: V gene, D gene, clone size, J gene, CDR3 protein, CDR3 DNA. D genes are given only for firm matches. For some rows the clone size is stated as once, few or many, or as a class when expanded; others skip it.

V gene: TRBV15
D gene: NA
clone size: NA
J gene: TRBJ1-2
CDR3 protein: CATSRERIVTNYGYTF
CDR3 DNA: TGTGCCACCAGCAGAGAGCGAATCGTGACTAACTATGGCTACACCTTC

V gene: TRBV19
D gene: NA
clone size: NA
J gene: TRBJ2-1
CDR3 protein: CASSISGGRAYNEQFF
CDR3 DNA: TGTGCCAGTAGTATATCTGGCGGGCGCGCCTACAATGAGCAGTTCTTC

V gene: TRBV4-1
D gene: TRBD2
clone size: few
J gene: TRBJ2-2
CDR3 protein: CASSPPSGGARELFF
CDR3 DNA: TGCGCCAGCAGCCCACCTAGCGGGGGGGCGCGGGAGCTGTTTTTT

V gene: TRBV20-1
D gene: NA
clone size: few
J gene: TRBJ2-7
CDR3 protein: CSASRQGGHEQYF
CDR3 DNA: TGCAGTGCTAGCCGCCAGGGAGGTCACGAGCAGTACTTC

V gene: TRBV6-2/TRBV6-3
D gene: NA
clone size: NA
J gene: TRBJ1-5
CDR3 protein: CASSDQGSQPQHF
CDR3 DNA: TGTGCCAGCAGTGACCAAGGGAGTCAGCCCCAGCATTTT

V gene: TRBV9
D gene: TRBD1
clone size: once
J gene: TRBJ1-2
CDR3 protein: CASSQTGTYYGYTF
CDR3 DNA: TGTGCCAGCAGCCAGACAGGGACCTACTATGGCTACACCTTC

V gene: TRBV2
D gene: NA
clone size: few
J gene: TRBJ2-5
CDR3 protein: CASSVTSGLIQETQYF
CDR3 DNA: TGTGCCAGCAGTGTAACCAGCGGGCTCATCCAAGAGACCCAGTACTTC

V gene: TRBV5-1
D gene: NA
clone size: NA
J gene: TRBJ2-1
CDR3 protein: CASSGTGSNEQFF
CDR3 DNA: TGCGCCAGCAGCGGTACAGGGTCCAATGAGCAGTTCTTC

V gene: TRBV29-1
D gene: NA
clone size: NA
J gene: TRBJ1-5
CDR3 protein: CSALGNQPQHF
CDR3 DNA: TGCAGCGCTCTGGGGAATCAGCCCCAGCATTTT

V gene: TRBV7-9
D gene: NA
clone size: NA
J gene: TRBJ2-5
CDR3 protein: CASSLAYRETQYF
CDR3 DNA: TGTGCCAGCAGCTTAGCTTATCGGGAGACCCAGTACTTC

V gene: TRBV12-3/TRBV12-4
D gene: NA
clone size: NA
J gene: TRBJ2-7
CDR3 protein: CASRRRSEQYF
CDR3 DNA: TGTGCCAGCAGGAGGAGGAGTGAGCAGTACTTC

V gene: TRBV12-3/TRBV12-4
D gene: TRBD1
clone size: many
J gene: TRBJ2-1
CDR3 protein: CASRNPGQGHNEQFF
CDR3 DNA: TGTGCCAGCAGAAACCCGGGACAGGGTCACAATGAGCAGTTCTTC

V gene: TRBV20-1
D gene: NA
clone size: many
J gene: TRBJ2-7
CDR3 protein: CSALPRQYPGYEQYF
CDR3 DNA: TGCAGTGCACTGCCCCGACAGTATCCTGGGTACGAGCAGTACTTC

V gene: TRBV20-1
D gene: TRBD2
clone size: NA
J gene: TRBJ2-7
CDR3 protein: CSARDALAGYEQYF
CDR3 DNA: TGCAGTGCTAGAGATGCACTAGCGGGGTACGAGCAGTACTTC

V gene: TRBV30
D gene: NA
clone size: NA
J gene: TRBJ2-4
CDR3 protein: CAWSVEGMGFKNIQYF
CDR3 DNA: TGTGCCTGGAGTGTGGAAGGGATGGGGTTTAAAAACATTCAGTACTTC

V gene: TRBV6-6
D gene: NA
clone size: NA
J gene: TRBJ2-5
CDR3 protein: CASSWSGTQYF
CDR3 DNA: TGTGCCAGCAGTTGGTCCGGGACCCAGTACTTC

V gene: TRBV20-1
D gene: TRBD2
clone size: NA
J gene: TRBJ2-1
CDR3 protein: CRASGVYNEQFF
CDR3 DNA: TGTAGGGCTAGCGGGGTCTACAATGAGCAGTTCTTC

V gene: TRBV7-9
D gene: NA
clone size: many
J gene: TRBJ2-5
CDR3 protein: CASSSEETQYF
CDR3 DNA: TGTGCCAGCAGTTCGGAAGAGACCCAGTACTTC

V gene: TRBV3-1
D gene: NA
clone size: NA
J gene: TRBJ1-2
CDR3 protein: CASSQDTRGFGYTF
CDR3 DNA: TGTGCCAGCAGCCAAGATACTCGGGGCTTTGGCTACACCTTC

V gene: TRBV6-6
D gene: NA
clone size: few
J gene: TRBJ1-2
CDR3 protein: CASSHETGAVGYTF
CDR3 DNA: TGTGCCAGCAGCCACGAAACAGGAGCCGTTGGCTACACCTTC

V gene: TRBV7-2
D gene: NA
clone size: NA
J gene: TRBJ1-1
CDR3 protein: CASSLKWTMNTEAFF
CDR3 DNA: TGTGCCAGCAGCTTGAAATGGACGATGAACACTGAAGCTTTCTTT

V gene: TRBV6-6
D gene: TRBD2
clone size: NA
J gene: TRBJ2-5
CDR3 protein: CASLAGVETQYF
CDR3 DNA: TGTGCCAGCCTAGCGGGGGTGGAGACCCAGTACTTC

V gene: TRBV6-2/TRBV6-3
D gene: NA
clone size: few
J gene: TRBJ1-5
CDR3 protein: CASSYSSGALINQPQHF
CDR3 DNA: TGTGCCAGCAGTTACTCGTCTGGGGCCCTTATCAATCAGCCCCAGCATTTT

V gene: TRBV20-1
D gene: NA
clone size: few
J gene: TRBJ2-7
CDR3 protein: CSANFRYEQYF
CDR3 DNA: TGCAGTGCTAATTTCCGCTACGAGCAGTACTTC

V gene: TRBV20-1
D gene: TRBD2
clone size: NA
J gene: TRBJ2-5
CDR3 protein: CSARDRLAGGQETQYF
CDR3 DNA: TGCAGTGCTAGAGATCGACTAGCGGGGGGCCAAGAGACCCAGTACTTC

V gene: TRBV6-6
D gene: NA
clone size: NA
J gene: TRBJ1-5
CDR3 protein: CATSINNQPQHF
CDR3 DNA: TGTGCCACGTCAATTAACAATCAGCCCCAGCATTTT

V gene: TRBV12-3/TRBV12-4
D gene: TRBD1
clone size: NA
J gene: TRBJ1-5
CDR3 protein: CASSEDRGPHPQHF
CDR3 DNA: TGTGCCAGCAGTGAGGACAGGGGCCCACATCCCCAGCATTTT

V gene: TRBV29-1
D gene: NA
clone size: few
J gene: TRBJ2-1
CDR3 protein: CSVRDRRNEQFF
CDR3 DNA: TGCAGCGTCCGCGACAGACGTAATGAGCAGTTCTTC

V gene: TRBV2
D gene: NA
clone size: few
J gene: TRBJ2-1
CDR3 protein: CASSVAGLGSSYNEQFF
CDR3 DNA: TGTGCCAGCAGTGTCGCCGGCCTTGGGAGCTCCTACAATGAGCAGTTCTTC

V gene: TRBV19
D gene: NA
clone size: NA
J gene: TRBJ1-2
CDR3 protein: CASSAWDGINYGYTF
CDR3 DNA: TGTGCCAGTAGTGCGTGGGACGGAATTAACTATGGCTACACCTTC

V gene: TRBV6-4
D gene: TRBD2
clone size: NA
J gene: TRBJ2-1
CDR3 protein: CASSDSGLAHNEQFF
CDR3 DNA: TGTGCCAGCAGTGACTCGGGACTAGCCCACAATGAGCAGTTCTTC

V gene: TRBV6-1
D gene: NA
clone size: once
J gene: TRBJ1-4
CDR3 protein: CASSETGQATNEKLFF
CDR3 DNA: TGTGCCAGCAGTGAAACAGGACAAGCAACTAATGAAAAACTGTTTTTT

V gene: TRBV4-3
D gene: TRBD2
clone size: NA
J gene: TRBJ2-1
CDR3 protein: CASSPQTSGRMGYNEQFF
CDR3 DNA: TGCGCCAGCAGCCCTCAGACTAGCGGGAGAATGGGTTACAATGAGCAGTTCTTC

V gene: TRBV6-5
D gene: NA
clone size: NA
J gene: TRBJ2-7
CDR3 protein: CASSPATGQGRDEQYF
CDR3 DNA: TGTGCCAGCAGTCCAGCGACGGGGCAGGGACGCGACGAGCAGTACTTC

V gene: TRBV7-2
D gene: NA
clone size: NA
J gene: TRBJ2-5
CDR3 protein: CASSLAGGDYQETQYF
CDR3 DNA: TGTGCCAGCAGCTTAGCGGGTGGGGACTACCAAGAGACCCAGTACTTC

V gene: TRBV7-2
D gene: NA
clone size: NA
J gene: TRBJ2-7
CDR3 protein: CASTNREKYYEQYF
CDR3 DNA: TGTGCCAGCACCAACAGGGAGAAGTACTACGAGCAGTACTTC